This T cell receptor beta chain was sequenced for a study of blood T cell repertoires in COVID-19. Looking at the study overall: The analysed material was cDNA or gDNA that came from T cells, B-cell-depleted T cells, or PBMCs.

V was pared by 5 bases and J by 6 bases, with 20 bases between. CDR1 and CDR2 (germline): MDHEN, SYDVKM. The CDR3 extends over 16 amino acids. Using immunoSEQ multiplex PCR, the repertoire was profiled, and TCRdb retains in-frame clones only, with some absent. This sample has 150,000 to 200,000 clones; about 87% occur once, and the top ten carry 4% to 5%. This chain connects TRBV28 to TRBJ2-1; TRBD2 is a possible D gene (6 bases). Specimen: peripheral blood. The clonotype was recovered from a woman under 40 with acute or convalescent COVID-19. The CDR3 loop is CASSPNKLGTSNEQFF. The CDR3 region has the DNA TGTGCCAGCAGTCCGAACAAACTCGGGACTTCCAATGAGCAGTTCTTC. Drawing the rest from reference TRBV28 and TRBJ2-1, the complete variable domain is DVKVTQSSRYLVKRTGEKVFLECVQDMDHENMFWYRQDPGLGLRLIYFSYDVKMKEKGDIPEGYSVSREKKERFSLILESASTNQTSMYLCASSPNKLGTSNEQFFGPGTRLTVL.